This T cell receptor (beta chain) was retrieved from a study of post-analysis software for immune sequencing data. General study findings and limits: Samples from one preparation batch, clustered by F measure, grouped strongly together. Roughly five TRBV segments, including TRBV5-6, TRBV5-1 and TRBV20-1, were more frequent in patients than controls. Normalized Chao1 diversity was significantly reduced in patients versus controls.

CDR1 and CDR2 (germline): SGHVS, FNYEAQ. The CDR3 is 18 amino acids. Notes on this clonotype: Its antigen is as yet unknown.

Unique molecular identifiers featured in each of the TCR beta cDNA libraries. Starting from approximately 1 to 10 million T cells, the study yielded about 490,000 cDNA molecules. TCRdb re-called the PCR reads through MiXCR, storing one row per CDR3 protein. Of about 560,000 distinct CDR3 sequences in the sample, 44% were seen once. This chain links TRBV7-6 with TRBJ2-5, with D tentatively TRBD2 (6 bases). The tail of the sequence fits TRBJ2-7 better, so the J call may be wrong. Sequencing was done on a sample of blood. The source is a girl aged 10 to 17 with multiple sclerosis. The CDR3 protein is CASSLRIGARLVLYEQYF. The CDR3 bases are TGTGCCAGCAGCTTACGAATCGGGGCCCGACTAGTCCTCTACGAGCAGTACTTC.